This T cell receptor (beta chain) was identified in a study of cytomegalovirus exposure and HLA in healthy donors (dated by TCRdb to about 2017). Turning to the overall study: According to a later analysis, one platform produced both the roughly 120 validation repertoires and the 670 or so repertoires of the first cohort. The study aimed to test whether cataloging public T cell receptors could reveal signatures of past pathogen exposure. In addition to the first cohort of approximately 670 subjects, a separate validation cohort of about 120 different subjects was used. The study combined high-throughput TCR immunosequencing, statistical association of individual TCRs with disease status, and machine learning to predict cytomegalovirus infection status.

V loses 5 bases at its end and J loses 2 bases; junction bases beyond the gene matches: 2. Its CDR3 holds 13 amino acids, cysteine through phenylalanine. Only the CDR3 part of the read is kept: 39 bases, read in frame from the first base. CDR1 MNHNY and CDR2 SVGAGI are derived from the germline V gene (reference sequence). The donors were included in the validation cohort of 120 subjects, a group kept apart from the approximately 690-subject first cohort. Library creation used the immunoSEQ multiplex PCR assay. Turning to the authors' computational methods: A statistical classification framework was developed to diagnose cytomegalovirus status using the catalog of TCR beta chain sequences. TCRdb took over this immuneACCESS table, retaining in-frame rearrangements with V and J assigned. Such tables are incomplete; in checked studies, under half of the missing clones stem from an unresolved V gene, and the remainder is unexplained. The V and J calls and clone size come from that table; D and trimming were worked out from the DNA. This sample gives some 130,000 clones in total; approximately 87% of them show up just once. Together, the top ten hold less than 3% of the sample.

Turning to this clone: It has no known antigen specificity. No much larger clone exists at a distance of one base, and base qualities are not known.

Paper-wide results and their limitations: In vitro tests confirmed that a few of the cytomegalovirus-associated TCR beta chains recognize cytomegalovirus antigens. The classifier was reported to diagnose cytomegalovirus status with high specificity and sensitivity in both the original cohort and the validation cohort. Of the cluster scores, approximately 95% were above 0 in a later analysis, which found that TCRs clustered in the first cohort also tended to co-occur in the roughly 130 validation repertoires. While some public TCRs were present in many individuals, most TCR sequences turned up only very rarely across donors. The authors suggested that the approach could potentially be extended to other disease states and immunological phenotypes. In the study, about 150 TCR beta chains were listed as associated with cytomegalovirus. The validation cohort had no HLA typing available for a later analysis, so co-occurrence within that cohort was assessed over all 120 or so repertoires.

This clonotype was sampled from a young man in good health and CMV-seronegative. The chain couples TRBV6-6 to TRBJ2-7, with 8 middle bases fitting TRBD1. The sample taken for sequencing was PBMCs. Read as DNA, the sequence is TGTGCCAGCAGTCCGACAGGGGCCTACGAGCAGTACTTC. The translation is CASSPTGAYEQYF.